One sample yielded the 10 T cell receptor beta chains listed below, sequenced in a study of low-dose radiotherapy and immunotherapy resistance in tumors. Gene-specific TRAV and TRBV primers were used for first-strand cDNA, covering alpha and beta chains. For amplifying TCRs, the PCR ran for around 20 cycles with Phusion, which was used together with a constant-region primer and the adapter on the V primers. TCRdb called the reads again in MiXCR, with one record for every CDR3 protein. The sample includes some 100,000 distinct CDR3 sequences, about a fifth of them seen just once. Time point defined: after trial treatment. The treatment: LDRT plus nivolumab, ipilimumab, low-dose cyclophosphamide and aspirin (RACIN trial). The sample consisted of PBMCs, taken after low-dose radiotherapy plus immunotherapy. These receptors were collected from a male donor with prostate cancer.

Comments on this clonotype: Compared with germline, one end of the junction differs, possibly owing to a read error. This rearrangement joins TRBV6-8 to TRBJ1-2, with D unclear. This CDR3 has 13 amino acids. Per germline, CDR1 MNHGY and CDR2 SAAAGT. This CDR3 is CASKVDSIYVYTF. The CDR3 DNA reads TGTGCCAGCAAGGTGGATTCTATATATGTCTACACCTTC.

This clonotype was found once. A far more abundant clone sits one base away, making this likely a read error. The chain has TRBV7-9 and TRBJ1-1; tentatively, D is TRBD1 (6 bases). The CDR3 covers 18 residues. The germline V gene has CDR1 SEHNR and CDR2 FQNEAQ (reference sequence). This CDR3 reads CTSSFDGRGGGGDTEAFF. CDR3 nucleotide sequence: TGTACCAGCAGCTTTGATGGCCGGGGGGGAGGGGGAGACACTGAAGCTTTCTTT.

The table lists this clonotype with many counts. The genes are TRBV27 and TRBJ2-5; 9 bases are shared with TRBD1. Germline trimming cut 5 bases from V and 5 bases from J; bases unmatched to any gene: 6. The germline gives CDR1 MNHEY, CDR2 SMNVEV (reference sequence). The CDR3 totals 14 residues. The CDR3 is CASSRGQGSETQYF. As DNA, the CDR3 is TGTGCCAGCAGTCGGGGACAGGGTTCGGAGACCCAGTACTTC.

Points on this clonotype: The junction departs from germline at one end; a sequencing error may be responsible. The chain has TRBV6-8 and TRBJ1-2; 9 bases line up with TRBD1. This CDR3 is built from 13 residues. Per the germline V gene, CDR1 is MNHGY and CDR2 is SAAAGT. The chain's CDR3 is CASCYTGGESYTF. The CDR3 coding sequence is TGTGCCAGCTGTTACACAGGGGGCGAGAGCTACACCTTC.

The table lists this clonotype with a count of one. The chain is built from TRBV7-2 and TRBJ1-5, with D possibly TRBD1 on 5 matching bases. Germline assignment: CDR1 SGHTA and CDR2 FQGNSA. The CDR3 is 13 residues long. The V gene lost 7 bases and the J gene lost 3 bases, with 10 bases spanning the gap. The CDR3 DNA sequence: TGTGCCAGCAACAAGGGGAACAATCAGCCCCAGCATTTT. Amino acids: CASNKGNNQPQHF.

This clonotype has ten or more counts. V usage is TRBV20-1 and J usage is TRBJ2-1, with D perhaps matching TRBD1 or TRBD2 (6 bases each). The CDR3 length is 12 residues. The V gene lost 5 bases and the J gene lost 10 bases, with 15 bases spanning the gap. The germline gives CDR1 DFQATT, CDR2 SNEGSKA (reference sequence). The CDR3: CSALRGAEEQFF. The CDR3 coding sequence is TGCAGTGCTCTGAGGGGGGCAGAGGAGCAGTTCTTC.

This clonotype was seen many times. This rearrangement joins TRBV4-1 to TRBJ1-2, with D possibly TRBD1 on 5 matching bases. The germline CDR1 and CDR2 sequences are MGHRA and YSYEKL. The ends were cut back, 4 bases at V and 5 bases at J, with 8 bases in the middle. The CDR3 extends over 12 amino acids. In DNA form, the CDR3 reads TGCGCCAGCAGCCGGGGGGATTATGGCTACACCTTC. Translating gives CASSRGDYGYTF.

At least ten counts were recorded for this clonotype. The chain joins TRBV15 to TRBJ1-5, with TRBD1 matching over 8 bases. Germline V CDR1 and CDR2: LNHNV, YYDKDF (reference sequence). V was pared by 2 bases and J by 6 bases, with 9 bases of the junction left unmatched. This CDR3 is built from 16 residues. The DNA of the CDR3 is TGTGCCACCAGCAGAACTAGGCAGGGGGCCGGTCAGCCCCAGCATTTT. It translates to CATSRTRQGAGQPQHF.

This clonotype showed up many times. The chain couples TRBV12-3 or TRBV12-4 to TRBJ2-2; D may be TRBD2 (6 bases). V gave up 5 bases and J gave up 7 bases, with 17 bases separating them. The CDR3 covers 15 residues. The CDR3 nucleotides are TGTGCCAGCAGTCCCTCGGTCTCCGGGGGCGGGGAGCTGTTTTTT. Its protein is CASSPSVSGGGELFF.

This clonotype came up many times. The chain joins TRBV12-3 or TRBV12-4 to TRBJ1-5; D remains ambiguous. The V gene lost 1 base and the J gene lost 0 bases, with 7 bases spanning the gap. The CDR3 extends over 15 amino acids. The CDR3 spells CASSLGRYSNQPQHF. CDR3 coding DNA: TGTGCCAGCAGTTTAGGCCGATATAGCAATCAGCCCCAGCATTTT.